This TCR beta chain was sequenced for a study of blood T cells in healthy people across ages. General study results and limits: The study found more naive CD4+ cells and higher diversity in long-lived than aged donors. Older individuals had lower TCR beta diversity per million T cells (the decline was roughly linear). Without sorted subsets, naive and antigen-experienced compartments could not be conclusively compared.

The table lists this clonotype with a few counts. Antigen: not known. V lost 4 bases and J 0 bases, leaving 13 bases between the germline ends. Germline V gives CDR1 ENHRY, CDR2 SYGVKD. The CDR3 is made up of 16 amino acids. For the second PCR, which ran for about 7 to 11 cycles, a sample-barcoded 5' primer and a J-beta primer mix were used. Every sample gave at least 2.5 million paired-end reads containing CDR3. TCRdb re-called the 5' RACE reads through MiXCR, storing one row per CDR3 protein. Here the sample spans fewer than 1.5 million distinct CDR3 sequences, about 40% being singletons. V and J are TRBV10-3 and TRBJ2-1, with D possibly being TRBD2 (6 bases). The sequence derives from a woman under 30 in good health. The specimen sequenced was blood. DNA of the CDR3: TGTGCCATCAGTGGAGGGGCGGGAAACTCCTACAATGAGCAGTTCTTC. Its protein is CAISGGAGNSYNEQFF.